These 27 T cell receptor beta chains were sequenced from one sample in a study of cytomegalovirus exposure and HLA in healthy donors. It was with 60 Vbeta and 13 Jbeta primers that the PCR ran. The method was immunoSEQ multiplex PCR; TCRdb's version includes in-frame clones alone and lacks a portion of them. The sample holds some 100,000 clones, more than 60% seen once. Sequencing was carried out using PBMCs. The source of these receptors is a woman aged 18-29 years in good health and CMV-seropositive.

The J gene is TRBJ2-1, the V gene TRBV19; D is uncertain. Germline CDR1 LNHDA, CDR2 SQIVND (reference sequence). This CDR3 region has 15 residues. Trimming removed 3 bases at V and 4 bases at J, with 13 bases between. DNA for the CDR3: TGTGCCAGTAGTATTAGTATATCATTATACAATGAGCAGTTCTTC. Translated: CASSISISLYNEQFF. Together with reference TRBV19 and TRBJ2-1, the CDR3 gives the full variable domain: DGGITQSPKYLFRKEGQNVTLSCEQNLNHDAMYWYRQDPGQGLRLIYYSQIVNDFQKGDIAEGYSVSREKKESFPLTVTSAQKNPTAFYLCASSISISLYNEQFFGPGTRLTVL.

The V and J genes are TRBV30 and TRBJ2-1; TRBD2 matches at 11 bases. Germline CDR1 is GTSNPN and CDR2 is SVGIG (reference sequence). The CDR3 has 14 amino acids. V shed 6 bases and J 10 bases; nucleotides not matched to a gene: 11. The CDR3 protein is CACKPGLAEGEQFF. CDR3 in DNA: TGTGCCTGTAAGCCGGGACTAGCGGAAGGGGAGCAGTTCTTC.

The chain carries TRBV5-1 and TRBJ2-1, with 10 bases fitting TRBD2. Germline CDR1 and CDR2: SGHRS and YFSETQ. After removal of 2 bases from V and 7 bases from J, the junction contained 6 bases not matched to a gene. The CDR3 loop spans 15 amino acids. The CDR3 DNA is TGCGCCAGCAGCTTATCTAGCGGGAGTAGGAATGAGCAGTTCTTC. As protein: CASSLSSGSRNEQFF.

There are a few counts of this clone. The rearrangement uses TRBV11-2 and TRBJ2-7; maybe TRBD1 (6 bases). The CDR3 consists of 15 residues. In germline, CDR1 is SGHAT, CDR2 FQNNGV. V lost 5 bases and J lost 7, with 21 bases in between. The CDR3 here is CASSMDRRERGEQYF. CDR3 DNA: TGTGCCAGCAGCATGGACAGACGAGAGAGGGGAGAGCAGTACTTC.

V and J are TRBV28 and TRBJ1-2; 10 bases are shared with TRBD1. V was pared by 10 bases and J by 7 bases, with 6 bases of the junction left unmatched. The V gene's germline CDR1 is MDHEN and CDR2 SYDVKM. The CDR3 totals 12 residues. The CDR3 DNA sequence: TGTGCCACGACAGGGGGCTCCCCTGGCTACACCTTC. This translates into CATTGGSPGYTF.

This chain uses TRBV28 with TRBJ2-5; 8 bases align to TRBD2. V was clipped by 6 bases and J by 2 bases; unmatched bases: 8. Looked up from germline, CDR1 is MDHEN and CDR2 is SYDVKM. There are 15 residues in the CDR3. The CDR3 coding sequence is TGTGCCAGCAGGTCTGCCGGGACTAGACAAGAGACCCAGTACTTC. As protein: CASRSAGTRQETQYF. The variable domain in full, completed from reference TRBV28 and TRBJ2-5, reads DVKVTQSSRYLVKRTGEKVFLECVQDMDHENMFWYRQDPGLGLRLIYFSYDVKMKEKGDIPEGYSVSREKKERFSLILESASTNQTSMYLCASRSAGTRQETQYFGPGTRLLVL.

The CDR3 DNA follows: TGTGCCACCAGCAGAGATTCAGGCTACCTGCCCAAACTTTCCTACAATGAGCAGTTCTTC. Its translation is CATSRDSGYLPKLSYNEQFF. V usage is TRBV15 and J usage is TRBJ2-1; D gene unclear. V was cut by 0 bases and J by 1 base, with 22 bases left in between. CDR3 length: 20 residues. Germline CDR1 and CDR2: LNHNV and YYDKDF (reference sequence). Full variable domain (outside the CDR3, taken from reference TRBV15 and TRBJ2-1): DAMVIQNPRYQVTQFGKPVTLSCSQTLNHNVMYWYQQKSSQAPKLLFHYYDKDFNNEADTPDNFQSRRPNTSFCFLDIRSPGLGDTAMYLCATSRDSGYLPKLSYNEQFFGPGTRLTVL.

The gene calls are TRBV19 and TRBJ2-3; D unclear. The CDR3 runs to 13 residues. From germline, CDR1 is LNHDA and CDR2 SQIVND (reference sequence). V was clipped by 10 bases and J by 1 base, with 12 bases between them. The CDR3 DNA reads TGTGCCATCTCGCGTGGAGGCACAGATACGCAGTATTTT. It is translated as CAISRGGTDTQYF.

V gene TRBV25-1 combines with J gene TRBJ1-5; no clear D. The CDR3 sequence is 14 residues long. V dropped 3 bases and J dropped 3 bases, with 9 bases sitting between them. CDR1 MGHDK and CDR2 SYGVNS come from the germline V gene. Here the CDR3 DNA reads TGTGCCAGCAGTGATCGGGAGATCAATCAGCCCCAGCATTTT. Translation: CASSDREINQPQHF.

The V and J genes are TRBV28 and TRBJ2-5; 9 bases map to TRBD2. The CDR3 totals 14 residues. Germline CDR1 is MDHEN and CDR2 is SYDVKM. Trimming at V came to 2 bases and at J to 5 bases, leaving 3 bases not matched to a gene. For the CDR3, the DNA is TGTGCCAGCAGTTTAGCGGGAGGGGGCGAGACCCAGTACTTC. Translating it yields CASSLAGGGETQYF.

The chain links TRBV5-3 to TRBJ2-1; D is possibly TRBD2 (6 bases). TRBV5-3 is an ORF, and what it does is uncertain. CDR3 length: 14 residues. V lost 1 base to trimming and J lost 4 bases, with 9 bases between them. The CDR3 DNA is TGTGCCAGAAGCTTGCCGGGAGCATACAATGAGCAGTTCTTC. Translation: CARSLPGAYNEQFF.

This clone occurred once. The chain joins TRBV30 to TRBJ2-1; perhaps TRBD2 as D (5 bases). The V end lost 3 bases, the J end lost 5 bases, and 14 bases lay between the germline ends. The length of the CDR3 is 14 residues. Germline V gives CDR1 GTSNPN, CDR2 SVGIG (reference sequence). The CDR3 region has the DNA TGTGCCTGGAGAAGAAAAGTCGGGAACAATGAGCAGTTCTTC. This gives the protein CAWRRKVGNNEQFF.

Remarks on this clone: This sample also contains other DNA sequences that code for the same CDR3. DNA of the CDR3: TGCGCCAGTCCGGGGAGGTGGTACGAGCAGTACTTC. Its translation: CASPGRWYEQYF. The V call is TRBV10-1, the J call TRBJ2-7, with D possibly being TRBD2 (6 bases). CDR1 WNHNN and CDR2 SYGVQD come from the germline V gene (reference sequence). Trimming took off 9 bases at V and 4 bases at J, with 13 bases between the two ends. The CDR3 loop spans 12 amino acids.

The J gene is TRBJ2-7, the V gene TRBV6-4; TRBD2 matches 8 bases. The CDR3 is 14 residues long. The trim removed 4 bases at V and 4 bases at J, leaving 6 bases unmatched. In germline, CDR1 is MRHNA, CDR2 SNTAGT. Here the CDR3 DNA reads TGTGCCAGCAGTGCCATAGCGGGACAATACGAGCAGTACTTC. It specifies CASSAIAGQYEQYF.

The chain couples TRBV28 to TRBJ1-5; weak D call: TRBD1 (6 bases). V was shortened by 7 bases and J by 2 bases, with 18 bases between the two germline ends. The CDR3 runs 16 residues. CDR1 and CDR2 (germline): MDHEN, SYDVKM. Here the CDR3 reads CASIWADRSRNQPQHF. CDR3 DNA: TGTGCCAGCATTTGGGCCGACAGGAGCCGCAATCAGCCCCAGCATTTT.

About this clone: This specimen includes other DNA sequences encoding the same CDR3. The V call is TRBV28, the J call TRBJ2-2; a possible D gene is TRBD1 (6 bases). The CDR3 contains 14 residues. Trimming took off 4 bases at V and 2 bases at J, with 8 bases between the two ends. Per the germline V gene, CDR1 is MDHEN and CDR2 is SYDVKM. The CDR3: CASSSGQNTGELFF. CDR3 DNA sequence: TGTGCCAGCAGTTCGGGACAAAACACCGGGGAGCTGTTTTTT.

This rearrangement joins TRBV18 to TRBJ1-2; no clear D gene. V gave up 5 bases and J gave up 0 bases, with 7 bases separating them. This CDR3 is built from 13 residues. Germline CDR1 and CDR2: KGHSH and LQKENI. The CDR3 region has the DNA TGTGCCAGCTCAGTTACAGCTAACTATGGCTACACCTTC. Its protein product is CASSVTANYGYTF.

The CDR3 sequence: CSAWEYGYTF. CDR3 bases: TGCAGTGCTTGGGAGTATGGCTACACCTTC. This chain connects TRBV20-1 to TRBJ1-2; D call uncertain. V lost 5 bases and J 5 bases, leaving 6 bases between the germline ends. Germline V lookup: CDR1 DFQATT, CDR2 SNEGSKA (reference sequence). The length of the CDR3 is 10 residues.

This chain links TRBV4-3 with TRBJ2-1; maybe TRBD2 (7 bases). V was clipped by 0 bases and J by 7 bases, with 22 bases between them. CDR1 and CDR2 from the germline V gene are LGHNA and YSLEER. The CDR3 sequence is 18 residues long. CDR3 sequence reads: CASSQDQAGVWRGNEQFF. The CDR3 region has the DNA TGCGCCAGCAGCCAAGATCAGGCGGGAGTTTGGAGGGGGAATGAGCAGTTCTTC.

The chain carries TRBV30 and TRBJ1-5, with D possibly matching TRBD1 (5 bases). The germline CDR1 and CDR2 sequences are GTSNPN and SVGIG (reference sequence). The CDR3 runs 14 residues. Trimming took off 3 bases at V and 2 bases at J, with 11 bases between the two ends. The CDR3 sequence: CAWSWGGGNQPQHF. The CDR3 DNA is TGTGCCTGGAGCTGGGGGGGTGGCAATCAGCCCCAGCATTTT.

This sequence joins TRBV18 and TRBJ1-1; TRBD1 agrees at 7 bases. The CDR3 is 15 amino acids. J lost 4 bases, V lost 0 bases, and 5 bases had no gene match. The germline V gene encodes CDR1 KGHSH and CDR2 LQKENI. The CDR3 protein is CASSPPRQGSTEAFF. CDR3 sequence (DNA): TGTGCCAGCTCACCACCGAGACAGGGTTCCACTGAAGCTTTCTTT.

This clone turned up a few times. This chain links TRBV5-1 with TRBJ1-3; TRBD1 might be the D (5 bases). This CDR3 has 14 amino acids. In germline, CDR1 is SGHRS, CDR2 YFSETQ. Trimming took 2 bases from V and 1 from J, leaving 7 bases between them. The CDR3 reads CASSFGTSGNTIYF. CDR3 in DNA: TGCGCCAGCAGCTTTGGGACTTCTGGAAACACCATATATTTT.

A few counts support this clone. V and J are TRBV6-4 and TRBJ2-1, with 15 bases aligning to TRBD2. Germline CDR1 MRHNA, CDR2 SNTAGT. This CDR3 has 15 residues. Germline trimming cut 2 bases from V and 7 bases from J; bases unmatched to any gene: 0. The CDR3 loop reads CASSDGLAGGNEQFF. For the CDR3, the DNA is TGTGCCAGCAGTGACGGACTAGCGGGAGGGAATGAGCAGTTCTTC.

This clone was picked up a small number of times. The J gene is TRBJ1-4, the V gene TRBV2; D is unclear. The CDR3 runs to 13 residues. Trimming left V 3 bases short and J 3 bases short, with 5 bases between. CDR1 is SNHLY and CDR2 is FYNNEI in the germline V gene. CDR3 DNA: TGTGCCAGCAGTGACCCGTCTAATGAAAAACTGTTTTTT. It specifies CASSDPSNEKLFF. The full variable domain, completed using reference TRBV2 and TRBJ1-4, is EPEVTQTPSHQVTQMGQEVILRCVPISNHLYFYWYRQILGQKVEFLVSFYNNEISEKSEIFDDQFSVERPDGSNFTLKIRSTKLEDSAMYFCASSDPSNEKLFFGSGTQLSVL.

Here the CDR3 DNA reads TGTGCCAGTAGTATAGAGACAGGGAGAGGGACCCAGTACTTC. It is translated as CASSIETGRGTQYF. The rearrangement uses TRBV19 and TRBJ2-5; 7 positions match TRBD1. V dropped 0 bases and J dropped 7; count of bases not matched to a gene: 5. This CDR3 has 14 amino acids. Per germline, CDR1 LNHDA and CDR2 SQIVND (reference sequence).

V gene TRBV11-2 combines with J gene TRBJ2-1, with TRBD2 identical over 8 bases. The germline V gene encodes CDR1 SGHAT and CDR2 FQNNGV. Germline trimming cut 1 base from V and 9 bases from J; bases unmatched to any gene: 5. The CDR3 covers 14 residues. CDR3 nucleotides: TGTGCCAGCAGCTTAGGGGGACTAGTAGGTGAGCAGTTCTTC. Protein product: CASSLGGLVGEQFF.

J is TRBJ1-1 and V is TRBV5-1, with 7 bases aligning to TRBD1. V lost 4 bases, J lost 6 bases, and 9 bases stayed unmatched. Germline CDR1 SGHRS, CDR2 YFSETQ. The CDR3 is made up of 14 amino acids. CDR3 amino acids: CASSPQTGRAEAFF. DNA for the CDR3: TGCGCCAGCAGCCCCCAGACAGGGCGTGCTGAAGCTTTCTTT. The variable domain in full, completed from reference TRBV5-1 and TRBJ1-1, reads KAGVTQTPRYLIKTRGQQVTLSCSPISGHRSVSWYQQTPGQGLQFLFEYFSETQRNKGNFPGRFSGRQFSNSRSEMNVSTLELGDSALYLCASSPQTGRAEAFFGQGTRLTVV.